A single sample is the source of the 24 T cell receptor beta chains below, sequenced in a study of T cell responses to AZD1222 COVID-19 vaccine. The data were produced by immunoSEQ multiplex PCR, yet TCRdb's version contains in-frame clones alone and is incomplete. The repertoire consists of 120,000 or so clones, with about nine tenths occurring once and the leading ten covering approximately 7.5%. Specimen: peripheral blood, collected on day 0 of AZD1222 vaccination. These TCRs come from an adult in good health.

The CDR3 nucleotides read TGTGCCAGCACGAAATTCCGGGAGACCTATAATTCACCCCTCCACTTT. It encodes CASTKFRETYNSPLHF. The V call is TRBV28, the J call TRBJ1-6; D gene ambiguous. Germline V gene lookup returns CDR1 MDHEN and CDR2 SYDVKM. There are 16 residues in the CDR3. V lost 7 bases to trimming and J lost 2 bases, with 15 bases between them.

This rearrangement joins TRBV2 to TRBJ1-1; TRBD1 might be the D (5 bases). The CDR3 contains 15 residues. Trimming cost V 4 bases and J 3 bases, with 15 bases left between them. Germline V CDR1 and CDR2: SNHLY, FYNNEI. This CDR3 reads CASSGGGFSDTEAFF. The CDR3, as DNA: TGTGCCAGCAGTGGGGGGGGTTTTTCGGACACTGAAGCTTTCTTT.

The chain employs TRBV6-5 and TRBJ2-3; D remains ambiguous. CDR1 MNHEY and CDR2 SVGAGI come from the germline V gene. Trimming took off 6 bases at V and 5 bases at J, with 9 bases between the two ends. This CDR3 is 12 amino acids long. For the CDR3, the DNA is TGTGCCAGCAGCCCCACAGAAGATACGCAGTATTTT. Protein sequence: CASSPTEDTQYF.

This clone was seen more than once but under ten times. The rearrangement joins TRBV19 to TRBJ2-2; the match to TRBD1 covers 10 bases. Germline values: CDR1 LNHDA, CDR2 SQIVND (reference sequence). Unmatched junction bases numbered 7, after V lost 3 bases and J lost 0 bases. The CDR3 extends over 18 amino acids. CDR3 amino acids: CASSILTGGTTNTGELFF. The DNA for the CDR3 is TGTGCCAGTAGTATCCTGACAGGGGGCACGACGAACACCGGGGAGCTGTTTTTT.

CDR3 sequence reads: CASRQGQNSYGYTF. The CDR3 DNA reads TGTGCCAGCCGCCAGGGACAGAACTCTTATGGCTACACCTTC. This chain uses TRBV2 with TRBJ1-2, with TRBD1 matching 7 bases. Trimming took 8 bases from V and 5 from J; bases not matched to a gene: 11. This CDR3 is built from 14 residues. Germline V gene sequence: CDR1 SNHLY, CDR2 FYNNEI.

J is TRBJ1-1 and V is TRBV4-1, with a weak D call TRBD1 (5 bases). The CDR3 is 13 residues long. Trimming cost V 3 bases and J 7 bases, with 12 bases left between them. The germline gives CDR1 MGHRA, CDR2 YSYEKL. The CDR3 coding sequence is TGCGCCAGCAGCCACCGAGGGGTGGATGAAGCTTTCTTT. Translating it yields CASSHRGVDEAFF.

V usage is TRBV19 and J usage is TRBJ1-1; D ambiguous. This CDR3 region has 13 residues. Germline-derived CDR1 and CDR2 are LNHDA and SQIVND (reference sequence). V lost 7 bases, J lost 0 bases, and 9 bases lay in between. The CDR3 DNA follows: TGTGCCAGTAAGGACCTCATGAACACTGAAGCTTTCTTT. It is translated as CASKDLMNTEAFF.

V usage is TRBV3-1 (or the pseudogene TRBV3-2) and J usage is TRBJ1-5, with 11 bases that match TRBD1. Trimming took 0 bases from V and 9 from J; bases not matched to a gene: 7. This CDR3 is 16 amino acids long. The germline V gene has CDR1 LGHDT and CDR2 YNNKEL (reference sequence). CDR3 amino acids: CASSQDDGTGGGPQHF. For the CDR3, the DNA is TGTGCCAGCAGCCAAGATGATGGGACAGGGGGGGGGCCCCAGCATTTT.

The rearrangement joins TRBV9 to TRBJ2-2; D is perhaps TRBD2 (5 bases). CDR3 length equals 15 residues. V was clipped by 1 base and J by 3 bases, with 10 bases between them. Per the germline V gene, CDR1 is SGDLS and CDR2 is YYNGEE. The chain's CDR3 is CASSVYAGDTGELFF. For the CDR3, the DNA is TGTGCCAGCAGCGTATATGCCGGGGACACCGGGGAGCTGTTTTTT.

The chain employs TRBV27 and TRBJ1-5; no firm D call. V lost 5 bases and J 0 bases, leaving 8 bases between the germline ends. The germline V gene has CDR1 MNHEY and CDR2 SMNVEV (reference sequence). The CDR3 extends over 14 amino acids. CDR3 nucleotides: TGTGCCAGCAGTCCACACAATAGCAATCAGCCCCAGCATTTT. Translating it yields CASSPHNSNQPQHF.

CDR3 protein: CASSRTGPGGANVLTF. DNA for the CDR3: TGTGCCAGCAGCCGGACAGGGCCGGGTGGGGCCAACGTCCTGACTTTC. The chain joins TRBV7-2 to TRBJ2-6, with 8 positions matching TRBD1. J was trimmed by 3 bases and V by 5 bases; bases with no gene match: 6. Germline CDR1 reads SGHTA; CDR2 reads FQGNSA. The CDR3 has 16 residues. Based on the CDR3 plus reference TRBV7-2 and TRBJ2-6, the full variable domain is GAGVSQSPSNKVTEKGKDVELRCDPISGHTALYWYRQSLGQGLEFLIYFQGNSAPDKSGLPSDRFSAERTGGSVSTLTIQRTQQEDSAVYLCASSRTGPGGANVLTFGAGSRLTVL.

This clone showed up just once. The rearrangement links TRBV11-2 to TRBJ2-1, with 7 bases matching TRBD1. V lost 6 bases, J lost 7 bases, and 9 bases stayed unmatched. Germline-derived CDR1 and CDR2 are SGHAT and FQNNGV. The CDR3 covers 14 residues. CDR3 DNA sequence: TGTGCCAGCAGTTCTAACAGGGGAAGGAATGAGCAGTTCTTC. This encodes CASSSNRGRNEQFF.

The gene calls are TRBV7-2 and TRBJ2-3; no reliable D call. This CDR3 spans 15 amino acids. Germline lookup yields CDR1 SGHTA and CDR2 FQGNSA. Trimming cost V 4 bases and J 2 bases, with 13 bases left between them. DNA for the CDR3: TGTGCCAGCAGCTCCCGCCGGCATGACACAGATACGCAGTATTTT. Amino acid sequence: CASSSRRHDTDTQYF.

The V and J genes are TRBV6-5 and TRBJ2-1; D remains unclear. Deletions cut 6 bases from V and 8 bases from J, with 11 bases between. The CDR3 has 12 amino acids. Germline CDR1 is MNHEY and CDR2 is SVGAGI. Written as DNA, the CDR3 is TGTGCCAGCAGGCCGACAAGGGATGAGCAGTTCTTC. As protein: CASRPTRDEQFF.

The chain uses TRBV4-3 and TRBJ2-3; D is unresolved. The V gene's germline CDR1 is LGHNA and CDR2 YSLEER. The CDR3 sequence is 13 residues long. The ends were cut back, 0 bases at V and 4 bases at J, with 5 bases in the middle. This chain's CDR3 is CASSQESADTQYF. The DNA of the CDR3 is TGCGCCAGCAGCCAAGAGTCGGCAGATACGCAGTATTTT.

The V gene is TRBV3-1 (or the pseudogene TRBV3-2), the J gene TRBJ2-3; the D is unclear. Germline assignment: CDR1 LGHDT and CDR2 YNNKEL (reference sequence). Trimming took 4 bases from V and 2 from J, leaving 13 bases between them. The CDR3 contains 15 residues. This CDR3 reads CASSRSTVFTDTQYF. CDR3 sequence (DNA): TGTGCCAGCAGCCGATCGACGGTCTTCACAGATACGCAGTATTTT.

The V gene is TRBV5-1, the J gene TRBJ2-1; TRBD1 matches at 8 bases. Germline trimming cut 0 bases from V and 7 bases from J; bases unmatched to any gene: 6. Germline loops: CDR1 SGHRS, CDR2 YFSETQ. The CDR3 consists of 15 residues. CDR3 sequence reads: CASSLGQGATNEQFF. Written as DNA, the CDR3 is TGCGCCAGCAGCTTGGGTCAGGGGGCGACGAATGAGCAGTTCTTC. Filled out from reference TRBV5-1 and TRBJ2-1, the complete variable domain reads KAGVTQTPRYLIKTRGQQVTLSCSPISGHRSVSWYQQTPGQGLQFLFEYFSETQRNKGNFPGRFSGRQFSNSRSEMNVSTLELGDSALYLCASSLGQGATNEQFFGPGTRLTVL.

J is TRBJ1-4 and V is TRBV28; weak D call: TRBD1 (6 bases). The CDR3 loop spans 15 amino acids. Trimming cost V 2 bases and J 5 bases, with 12 bases left between them. Germline V gene data show CDR1 as MDHEN and CDR2 as SYDVKM. CDR3 DNA: TGTGCCAGCAGTTTAGGGCAGGGGATGAATGAAAAACTGTTTTTT. Amino acids: CASSLGQGMNEKLFF.

CDR3 sequence reads: CASSPDRAGELFF. DNA for the CDR3: TGTGCCAGTAGTCCGGATCGCGCCGGGGAGCTGTTTTTT. J is TRBJ2-2 and V is TRBV19; D unclear. This CDR3 is built from 13 residues. V was pared by 5 bases and J by 6 bases, with 10 bases between. Germline values: CDR1 LNHDA, CDR2 SQIVND (reference sequence). The full variable domain, rest sourced from reference TRBV19 and TRBJ2-2, is DGGITQSPKYLFRKEGQNVTLSCEQNLNHDAMYWYRQDPGQGLRLIYYSQIVNDFQKGDIAEGYSVSREKKESFPLTVTSAQKNPTAFYLCASSPDRAGELFFGEGSRLTVL.

This chain uses TRBV14 with TRBJ2-1; no clear D gene. Germline CDR1 reads SGHDN; CDR2 reads FVKESK. The CDR3 contains 15 residues. Trimming removed 2 bases from V and 5 bases from J, with 13 bases in between. This CDR3 reads CASSQLGGTDNEQFF. CDR3 DNA sequence: TGTGCCAGCAGCCAACTCGGCGGAACGGACAATGAGCAGTTCTTC.

CDR3 nucleotide sequence: TGCAGCGTTGAAAGAGTGGGACAGGGTTATGAGCAGTTCTTC. Encoded protein: CSVERVGQGYEQFF. The chain links TRBV29-1 to TRBJ2-1, with TRBD1 identical over 9 bases. The CDR3 is 14 residues long. The V gene end was trimmed by 2 bases and the J gene end by 8 bases; junction bases not matched to a gene: 7. CDR1 SQVTM and CDR2 ANQGSEA come from the germline V gene.

The chain has TRBV11-2 and TRBJ2-7, with D perhaps TRBD1 (6 bases). From germline, CDR1 is SGHAT and CDR2 FQNNGV. V gave up 4 bases and J gave up 0 bases, with 19 bases separating them. This CDR3 has 17 amino acids. CDR3 coding DNA: TGTGCCAGCAGCTACTTAACCGGGACATCTCTCTCCTACGAGCAGTACTTC. Its protein product is CASSYLTGTSLSYEQYF.

J is TRBJ1-2 and V is TRBV2; TRBD1 aligns across 7 bases. Trimming at V came to 5 bases and at J to 3 bases, leaving 9 bases not matched to a gene. The length of the CDR3 is 15 residues. Germline CDR1 SNHLY, CDR2 FYNNEI. CDR3 DNA: TGTGCCAGCAGTACTACAGGGGCGGCCTACTATGGCTACACCTTC. As protein: CASSTTGAAYYGYTF.

The chain uses TRBV30 and TRBJ1-1; D possibly corresponds to TRBD1 (6 bases). The CDR3 runs 11 residues. Trimming removed 8 bases from V and 5 bases from J, with 12 bases in between. The germline CDR1 and CDR2 sequences are GTSNPN and SVGIG (reference sequence). CDR3 residues: CAGKGGTEAFF. CDR3 DNA sequence: TGTGCCGGAAAAGGGGGAACTGAAGCTTTCTTT.